The 14 T cell receptor beta chains in this list originate from one sample, sequenced in a study of blood T cell repertoires in COVID-19. TCRdb keeps only in-frame clones here, not all; method: immunoSEQ multiplex PCR. The sample contains about 77,000 clones, more than 70% of which appear only once. The sample consisted of peripheral blood. Source of these receptors: a man between 65 and 85 years old with active or convalescent COVID-19.

The chain is built from TRBV10-3 and TRBJ2-5; TRBD1 agrees at 7 bases. The CDR3 is 14 amino acids. The junction had 2 bases not matched to a gene; V was cut back by 3 bases and J by 1 base. The germline CDR1 and CDR2 sequences are ENHRY and SYGVKD. The chain's CDR3 is CAISDGQAQETQYF. As DNA, the CDR3 is TGTGCCATCAGTGACGGACAGGCCCAAGAGACCCAGTACTTC.

The chain employs TRBV7-3 and TRBJ2-1; D unresolved. The CDR3 has 15 amino acids. Trimming stripped 1 base from V and 5 bases from J, with 12 bases between. Per the germline V gene, CDR1 is SGHTA and CDR2 is FQGTGA. The CDR3 loop reads CASSLRPLDDNEQFF. The CDR3 DNA follows: TGTGCCAGCAGCTTAAGACCCCTAGATGACAATGAGCAGTTCTTC.

A few counts support this clone. The CDR3 is CASSYSFTGRNTEAFF. CDR3 coding DNA: TGTGCCAGCAGTTACTCCTTTACAGGGAGGAACACTGAAGCTTTCTTT. The genes are TRBV6-5 and TRBJ1-1; the D gene is possibly TRBD1 (6 bases). The CDR3 is 16 amino acids. V dropped 0 bases and J dropped 1 base, with 12 bases sitting between them. Germline V gene data show CDR1 as MNHEY and CDR2 as SVGAGI.

This clone was seen more than once but under ten times. This sequence joins TRBV6-1 and TRBJ2-7, with D hard to call. V was cut by 1 base and J by 9 bases, with 16 bases left in between. This CDR3 has 14 amino acids. Germline-derived CDR1 and CDR2 are MNHNS and SASEGT. CDR3 in amino acids: CASSEGPLAGWQYF. The DNA of the CDR3 is TGTGCCAGCAGTGAAGGGCCCCTGGCAGGTTGGCAGTACTTC.

This clone has only one observation. V usage is TRBV9 and J usage is TRBJ1-5; the match to TRBD1 covers 9 bases. CDR3 size: 13 residues. V lost 4 bases, J lost 10 bases, and 6 bases stayed unmatched. Germline-derived CDR1 and CDR2 are SGDLS and YYNGEE. Written as DNA, the CDR3 is TGTGCCAGCAGCTCAGGGGACAGGGACCCCCAGCATTTT. This gives the protein CASSSGDRDPQHF. The full variable domain, its missing parts supplied by reference TRBV9 and TRBJ1-5, is DSGVTQTPKHLITATGQRVTLRCSPRSGDLSVYWYQQSLDQGLQFLIQYYNGEERAKGNILERFSAQQFPDLHSELNLSSLELGDSALYFCASSSGDRDPQHFGDGTRLSIL.

This clone was found a few times. This chain links TRBV27 with TRBJ1-5; a weak D match, TRBD1 (5 bases). Trimming cost V 3 bases and J 4 bases, with 16 bases left between them. The CDR3 consists of 16 residues. Germline CDR1 MNHEY, CDR2 SMNVEV (reference sequence). CDR3 DNA: TGTGCCAGCAGTTTCGGGACCCCCGGGGGTAATCAGCCCCAGCATTTT. Its translation: CASSFGTPGGNQPQHF.

The chain is built from TRBV5-1 and TRBJ2-5; 7 bases agree with TRBD1. Per the germline V gene, CDR1 is SGHRS and CDR2 is YFSETQ. The ends lost 2 bases at V and 5 bases at J; junction bases unmatched: 6. This CDR3 contains 14 residues. The CDR3 region is CASSFTGAGETQYF. DNA for the CDR3: TGCGCCAGCAGCTTCACAGGGGCTGGGGAGACCCAGTACTTC. The whole variable domain, filled in from reference TRBV5-1 and TRBJ2-5, reads KAGVTQTPRYLIKTRGQQVTLSCSPISGHRSVSWYQQTPGQGLQFLFEYFSETQRNKGNFPGRFSGRQFSNSRSEMNVSTLELGDSALYLCASSFTGAGETQYFGPGTRLLVL.

This chain's CDR3 is CASSGMGLNLHYGYTF. CDR3 coding DNA: TGTGCCAGCTCCGGAATGGGACTCAATCTACACTATGGCTACACCTTC. This sequence joins TRBV28 and TRBJ1-2, with D perhaps matching TRBD1 (5 bases). The CDR3 has 16 residues. Germline lookup yields CDR1 MDHEN and CDR2 SYDVKM. The V and J ends lost 8 bases and 3 bases respectively, with 22 bases between them.

In this sample, this clone turned up a few times. The rearrangement links TRBV7-8 to TRBJ2-6; D might be TRBD1 (6 bases). Germline V gene data show CDR1 as SGHVS and CDR2 as FQNEAQ. CDR3 length: 14 amino acids. V was shortened by 10 bases and J by 2 bases, with 12 bases between the two germline ends. The DNA for the CDR3 is TGTGCCACTAAGACAGGAGCTGGGGCCAACGTCCTGACTTTC. This translates into CATKTGAGANVLTF.

This clone occurred a few times. This chain uses TRBV6-5 with TRBJ1-2; the D gene is possibly TRBD1 (5 bases). This CDR3 spans 15 amino acids. Germline V gene lookup returns CDR1 MNHEY and CDR2 SVGAGI. The V and J ends lost 5 bases and 7 bases respectively, with 20 bases between them. CDR3 protein: CASSPPVGGVGGYTF. Written as DNA, the CDR3 is TGTGCCAGCAGTCCCCCCGTCGGGGGAGTAGGTGGCTACACCTTC.

This clone was counted ten times or more. The rearrangement links TRBV7-9 to TRBJ2-7, with 9 bases aligning to TRBD1. Germline CDR1 SEHNR, CDR2 FQNEAQ (reference sequence). Trimming at V came to 2 bases and at J to 7 bases, leaving 9 bases not matched to a gene. The CDR3 has 15 amino acids. The CDR3 protein is CASSLPGQGIEEQYF. In DNA, the CDR3 is TGTGCCAGCAGCTTACCGGGACAGGGCATTGAGGAGCAGTACTTC.

The chain couples TRBV2 to TRBJ2-5, with 9 bases fitting TRBD2. The CDR3 is 14 residues long. CDR1 SNHLY and CDR2 FYNNEI come from the germline V gene. After removal of 7 bases from V and 6 bases from J, the junction contained 9 bases not matched to a gene. CDR3 nucleotides: TGTGCCAGCAAGGGGGGGACTAGCTTGCAGACCCAGTACTTC. Translation gives CASKGGTSLQTQYF.

The V gene is TRBV11-1, the J gene TRBJ2-7; 9 nucleotides align to TRBD1. The CDR3 length is 14 residues. V dropped 3 bases and J dropped 3; count of bases not matched to a gene: 3. Germline values: CDR1 SGHAT, CDR2 FQDESV (reference sequence). This CDR3 reads CASSLDRGGYEQYF. DNA for the CDR3: TGTGCCAGCAGCTTGGACAGGGGAGGCTACGAGCAGTACTTC.

This chain joins TRBV5-1 and TRBJ2-5; TRBD2 matches at 9 bases. The V gene end was trimmed by 4 bases and the J gene end by 2 bases; junction bases not matched to a gene: 9. The CDR3 extends over 16 amino acids. Germline CDR1 SGHRS, CDR2 YFSETQ. The CDR3 nucleotides read TGCGCCAGCAGCCCAGAAGCGGGGGGCAGGCAAGAGACCCAGTACTTC. Its translation is CASSPEAGGRQETQYF.